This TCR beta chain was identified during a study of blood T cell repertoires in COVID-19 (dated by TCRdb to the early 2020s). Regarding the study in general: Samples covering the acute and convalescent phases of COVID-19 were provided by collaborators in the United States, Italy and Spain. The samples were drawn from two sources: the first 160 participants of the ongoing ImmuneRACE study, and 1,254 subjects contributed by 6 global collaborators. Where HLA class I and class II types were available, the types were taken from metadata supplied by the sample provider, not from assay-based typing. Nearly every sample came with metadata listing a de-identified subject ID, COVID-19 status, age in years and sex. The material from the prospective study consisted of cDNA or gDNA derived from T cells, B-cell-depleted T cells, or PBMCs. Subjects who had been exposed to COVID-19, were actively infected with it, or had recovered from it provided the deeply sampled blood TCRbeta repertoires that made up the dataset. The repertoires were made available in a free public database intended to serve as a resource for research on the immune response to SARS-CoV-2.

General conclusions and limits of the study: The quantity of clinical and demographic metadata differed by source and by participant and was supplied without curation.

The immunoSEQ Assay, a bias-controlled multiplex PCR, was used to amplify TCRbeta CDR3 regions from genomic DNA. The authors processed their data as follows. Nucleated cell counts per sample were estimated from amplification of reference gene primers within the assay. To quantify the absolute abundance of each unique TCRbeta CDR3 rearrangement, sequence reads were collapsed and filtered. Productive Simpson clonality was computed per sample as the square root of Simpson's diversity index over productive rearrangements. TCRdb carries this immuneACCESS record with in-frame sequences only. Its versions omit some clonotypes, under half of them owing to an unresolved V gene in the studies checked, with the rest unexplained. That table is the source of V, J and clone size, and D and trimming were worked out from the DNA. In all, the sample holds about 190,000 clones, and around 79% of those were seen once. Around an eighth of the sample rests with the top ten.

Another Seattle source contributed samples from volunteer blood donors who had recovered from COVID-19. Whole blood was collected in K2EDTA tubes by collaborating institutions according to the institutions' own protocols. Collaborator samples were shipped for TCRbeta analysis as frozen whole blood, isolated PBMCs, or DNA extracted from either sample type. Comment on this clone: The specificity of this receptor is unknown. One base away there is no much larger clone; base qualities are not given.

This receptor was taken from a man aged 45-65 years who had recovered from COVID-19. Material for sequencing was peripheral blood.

Here the CDR3 is given as CASSVGGLNAGETQYF. The sequenced DNA: TGTGCCAGCAGCGTAGGAGGCCTTAACGCGGGGGAGACCCAGTACTTC. The V gene is TRBV9 and the J gene is TRBJ2-5; a tentative D match to TRBD2 spans 6 bases. Based on the germline V gene, the CDR1 and CDR2 sequences are SGDLS and YYNGEE. At the junction V is shortened by 0 bases and J by 5 bases, with 17 bases in between. Including the terminal cysteine and phenylalanine, the CDR3 comprises 16 residues. Only the CDR3 portion is preserved as DNA: 48 bases, with reading frame beginning at the first base.